Given below is one T cell receptor beta chain in context. The antigen is not known. The sample contains more than one DNA sequence encoding this CDR3. This specimen belongs to a study of T cells after posttransplantation cyclophosphamide. A marrow graft followed busulfan-fludarabine conditioning, with cyclophosphamide on days +3 and +4. Using immunoSEQ multiplex PCR, the repertoire was profiled, and TCRdb retains in-frame clones only, with some absent. The sample shows around 9,000 clones, more than 75% of them seen only once. Study-wide findings and caveats: Donor CD8+ memory clones often dominated recipient blood repertoires at later times. Skin or GI-infiltrating T cells shared few TRB sequences with blood. Recipient CMV seropositivity and CMV reactivation strongly tracked TRB clonality.

Trimming cost V 4 bases and J 1 base; bases outside gene matches: 18. Germline-derived CDR1 and CDR2 are MNHNS and SASEGT. The CDR3 totals 19 residues. The J gene is TRBJ2-7, the V gene TRBV6-1; 8 nucleotides agree with TRBD2. The source of this sequence is a female patient between 40 and 55 years old who received an allogeneic stem cell transplant from an unrelated donor, was CMV-positive, and had no GVHD. The graft donor may account for some of the T cells. The material was PBMCs, obtained after allogeneic stem cell transplant with posttransplant cyclophosphamide. This CDR3 reads CASSARGGQSTPFSYEQYF. The CDR3 DNA follows: TGTGCCAGCAGTGCTCGCGGGGGGCAATCAACGCCCTTTTCCTACGAGCAGTACTTC.